The clone carrying this TCR beta chain was seen many times. Its antigen is undetermined. Germline V gene sequence: CDR1 DFQATT, CDR2 SNEGSKA (reference sequence). The CDR3 has 15 amino acids. J lost 6 bases, V lost 0 bases, and 5 bases had no gene match. The record originates from a study of T cells in Graves' hyperthyroidism and ophthalmopathy. General study points: Stable hyperthyroidism was told apart from ophthalmopathy by a model built on 13 V-J features.

Amplification yielded TCR beta CDR3 regions, with RNA transcripts as the source. The primer set for the first-round RT-PCR of the TCR CDR3 was HTBI. TCRdb recomputed calls from the multiplex PCR reads with MiXCR, one row per CDR3 protein. This table has approximately 330,000 distinct CDR3 sequences, about 20% appearing once. Patients counted as stable if ophthalmopathy did not develop within 18 months. Diagnostic assessment was based on clinical symptoms, serum thyroxine and TRAb, thyroid ultrasound and orbital computed tomography. Out of approximately 10 ml of fresh peripheral blood came the PBMCs. The chain couples TRBV20-1 to TRBJ2-1; 10 bases fit TRBD2. The source material was blood. The receptor was derived from a woman between 45 and 65 years old with Graves' hyperthyroidism. In DNA form, the CDR3 reads TGCAGTGCTAGAGATCGGATAGCGGGGGGCAATGAGCAGTTCTTC. This sequence encodes CSARDRIAGGNEQFF.